The following is a T cell receptor (beta chain) sequence with its context. Treatment noted: oral pan-JAK inhibitor, 5-10 mg twice daily. TCR sequencing used cDNA made by reverse transcription of extracted RNA. The assay was immunoSEQ multiplex PCR, and TCRdb's table has in-frame clones only and misses some. The sample consists of a few hundred thousand clones, around 64% of them appearing once. The data were taken from a study of CD8+ T cells in alopecia areata. Germline assignment: CDR1 SEHNR and CDR2 FQNEAQ (reference sequence). This CDR3 has 15 amino acids. V dropped 4 bases and J dropped 4 bases, with 15 bases sitting between them.

The sequence was collected from a human donor with alopecia areata. The chain recombines TRBV7-9 with TRBJ2-3; D could derive from TRBD1 or TRBD2 (5 bases each). The specimen was CD4+ T cells sorted from blood, collected at roughly week 53, from a patient treated with tofacitinib. The CDR3 DNA reads as TGTGCCAGCAGCTCCCTGACGGGGCCCGCAGATACGCAGTATTTT. Its translation is CASSSLTGPADTQYF.